Below, one T cell receptor (beta chain) is given with its context. What it binds is not known. The sample originates from a study of CD8 T cells in ankylosing spondylitis. Study-level findings and limits: Before this, some motif variants had been reported in reactive arthritis synovial fluid and blood. One TCR beta motif, made up of about 8 highly homologous variants, appeared characteristic of ankylosing spondylitis blood. The authors reported significant enrichment of disease-linked clones in matched ankylosing spondylitis synovial fluid.

The authors made TCR beta libraries by quantitative 5'-RACE with molecular barcodes. Each CDR3 protein is one row after TCRdb ran MiXCR on the 5' RACE reads. The table lists roughly 370,000 distinct CDR3 sequences, around 22% of them singletons. The germline CDR1 and CDR2 sequences are MNHEY and SVGEGT. The CDR3 consists of 12 residues. With 0 bases removed from V and 2 bases from J, the gap between germline ends came to 1 base. J is TRBJ1-2 and V is TRBV6-2 or TRBV6-3; D gene ambiguous. The specimen sequenced was blood, either unsorted or a sorted T cell fraction (not recorded which). This clonotype was sampled from a male donor with ankylosing spondylitis. CDR3 region: CASSYSNYGYTF. DNA of the CDR3: TGTGCCAGCAGTTACTCCAACTATGGCTACACCTTC.